One sample yielded the 22 T cell receptor beta chains listed below, sequenced in a study of siplizumab effects on memory and regulatory T cells. TCRdb keeps only in-frame clones here, not all; method: immunoSEQ multiplex PCR. The data hold approximately 75,000 clones, with approximately 93% observed a single time. Sequencing input: CD8+ T cells sorted from blood. The receptor source for this set is a human donor in good health.

The CDR3 coding sequence is TGTGCCAGCAGCTTAGGTGGGGGGGACAGCACCGGGGAGCTGTTTTTT. It translates to CASSLGGGDSTGELFF. V usage is TRBV7-2 and J usage is TRBJ2-2; either TRBD1 or TRBD2 may supply D (7 bases each). Trimming cost V 1 base and J 4 bases, with 13 bases left between them. CDR1 is SGHTA and CDR2 is FQGNSA in the germline V gene. The CDR3 length is 16 residues. The variable domain in full, with the rest retrieved from reference TRBV7-2 and TRBJ2-2, is GAGVSQSPSNKVTEKGKDVELRCDPISGHTALYWYRQSLGQGLEFLIYFQGNSAPDKSGLPSDRFSAERTGGSVSTLTIQRTQQEDSAVYLCASSLGGGDSTGELFFGEGSRLTVL.

The chain links TRBV14 to TRBJ2-7; D call uncertain. CDR3 length: 13 amino acids. The germline gives CDR1 SGHDN, CDR2 FVKESK. V gave up 3 bases and J gave up 1 base, with 7 bases separating them. DNA for the CDR3: TGTGCCAGCAGCCAGGCCGGGTCCTACGAGCAGTACTTC. This translates into CASSQAGSYEQYF. Based on the CDR3 plus reference TRBV14 and TRBJ2-7, the full variable domain is EAGVTQFPSHSVIEKGQTVTLRCDPISGHDNLYWYRRVMGKEIKFLLHFVKESKQDESGMPNNRFLAERTGGTYSTLKVQPAELEDSGVYFCASSQAGSYEQYFGPGTRLTVT.

Of note for this clone: In the same sample, other DNA sequences code for this CDR3. The chain joins TRBV7-9 to TRBJ2-2, with 7 bases that match TRBD1. CDR1 SEHNR and CDR2 FQNEAQ come from the germline V gene (reference sequence). Trimming removed 5 bases from V and 4 bases from J; junction bases left unmatched: 7. This CDR3 region has 15 residues. CDR3 bases: TGTGCCAGCAGCACTCCGACAGGGTTCACCGGGGAGCTGTTTTTT. As protein: CASSTPTGFTGELFF.

The rearrangement joins TRBV27 to TRBJ2-5, with 9 bases fitting TRBD2. Germline V gene sequence: CDR1 MNHEY, CDR2 SMNVEV (reference sequence). With 6 bases clipped from V and 5 bases from J, the junction kept 7 bases outside the gene matches. This CDR3 comprises 14 residues. The CDR3 here is CASRPGLAVETQYF. As DNA, the CDR3 is TGTGCCAGCAGGCCGGGACTAGCTGTCGAGACCCAGTACTTC.

This rearrangement joins TRBV7-9 to TRBJ2-3; no reliable D call. The germline V gene has CDR1 SEHNR and CDR2 FQNEAQ (reference sequence). The V end lost 1 base, the J end lost 3 bases, and 2 bases lay between the germline ends. The CDR3 loop spans 12 amino acids. DNA for the CDR3: TGTGCCAGCAGCTTAGAAACAGATACGCAGTATTTT. It yields the protein CASSLETDTQYF.

The chain has TRBV6-6 and TRBJ2-7; TRBD2 matches 13 bases. Germline V gene lookup returns CDR1 MNHNY and CDR2 SVGAGI (reference sequence). The CDR3 contains 14 residues. With 4 bases clipped from V and 4 bases from J, the junction kept 1 base outside the gene matches. The CDR3 nucleotides are TGTGCCAGCAGTTGGGGACTAGCGGGGTACGAGCAGTACTTC. Protein: CASSWGLAGYEQYF.

The V gene is TRBV7-2, the J gene TRBJ1-1; D gene unclear. The V gene lost 0 bases and the J gene lost 5 bases, with 4 bases spanning the gap. CDR3 length: 12 residues. From germline, CDR1 is SGHTA and CDR2 FQGNSA. The CDR3 sequence is CASSLAGTEAFF. The DNA for the CDR3 is TGTGCCAGCAGCTTAGCAGGGACTGAAGCTTTCTTT.

This clone was recorded once. The chain recombines TRBV5-1 with TRBJ2-7; D unresolved. V was trimmed by 0 bases and J by 0 bases, leaving 10 bases between them. Per germline, CDR1 SGHRS and CDR2 YFSETQ. CDR3 length: 15 amino acids. The CDR3 DNA sequence: TGCGCCAGCAGCTTGGCAGCGATGAGCTCCTACGAGCAGTACTTC. It translates to CASSLAAMSSYEQYF.

The rearrangement links TRBV19 to TRBJ1-2, with D unclear. CDR1 is LNHDA and CDR2 is SQIVND in the germline V gene (reference sequence). CDR3 length: 13 amino acids. V dropped 7 bases and J dropped 2 bases, with 11 bases sitting between them. Here the CDR3 DNA reads TGTGCCAGTAAGGGCGGAGGGAACTATGGCTACACCTTC. It is translated as CASKGGGNYGYTF. The full variable domain, with the rest looked up from reference TRBV19 and TRBJ1-2, is DGGITQSPKYLFRKEGQNVTLSCEQNLNHDAMYWYRQDPGQGLRLIYYSQIVNDFQKGDIAEGYSVSREKKESFPLTVTSAQKNPTAFYLCASKGGGNYGYTFGSGTRLTVV.

This chain connects TRBV27 to TRBJ2-5; 7 bases agree with TRBD2. The J call may not be correct, given that the DNA end is closer to TRBJ2-7. Germline V gene sequence: CDR1 MNHEY, CDR2 SMNVEV (reference sequence). The CDR3 consists of 14 residues. The CDR3 sequence: CASRSGGGTYEQYF. CDR3 bases: TGTGCCAGCCGCTCTGGGGGGGGGACCTACGAGCAGTACTTC.

In its sample, this clone was seen once. The CDR3 DNA is TGCGCCAGCAGTGAAAGTTGGCTAAATCAGCCCCAGCATTTT. This encodes CASSESWLNQPQHF. The chain uses TRBV10-2 and TRBJ1-5; D is unclear. CDR1 is WSHSY and CDR2 is SAAADI in the germline V gene. V gave up 3 bases and J gave up 4 bases, with 10 bases separating them. This CDR3 has 14 residues.

The genes are TRBV6-5 and TRBJ2-3; tentatively, D is TRBD2 (7 bases). CDR1 is MNHEY, CDR2 SVGAGI, per germline. Trimming cost V 4 bases and J 5 bases, with 16 bases left between them. The CDR3 loop spans 15 amino acids. DNA for the CDR3: TGTGCCAGCAGTTTGACAGGAGGGGGGGTAGATACGCAGTATTTT. This codes for CASSLTGGGVDTQYF.

The chain employs TRBV4-1 and TRBJ1-2, with TRBD1 identical over 11 bases. CDR3 length: 14 residues. J was trimmed by 6 bases and V by 2 bases; bases with no gene match: 2. Germline lookup yields CDR1 MGHRA and CDR2 YSYEKL. Here the CDR3 reads CASSQPGQGDGYTF. CDR3 bases: TGCGCCAGCAGCCAACCGGGACAGGGGGATGGCTACACCTTC.

The chain recombines TRBV25-1 with TRBJ1-1, with a weak D call TRBD1 (6 bases). The CDR3 has 12 residues. The V gene lost 2 bases and the J gene lost 7 bases, with 8 bases spanning the gap. Per germline, CDR1 MGHDK and CDR2 SYGVNS. The CDR3 spells CASSEGGDEAFF. In DNA form, the CDR3 reads TGTGCCAGCAGTGAAGGGGGCGATGAAGCTTTCTTT.

DNA for the CDR3: TGTGCCAGCAGCTCAGGGGGGGGGTACGAGCAGTACTTC. This gives the protein CASSSGGGYEQYF. J is TRBJ2-7 and V is TRBV5-4; D assignment may be TRBD1 or TRBD2 (7 bases each). The ends were cut back, 3 bases at V and 4 bases at J, with 11 bases in the middle. The V gene's germline CDR1 is SGHNT and CDR2 YYREEE (reference sequence). The length of the CDR3 is 13 residues.

CDR3 loop: CASTLNTEAFF. In DNA form, the CDR3 reads TGCGCCAGCACCTTGAACACTGAAGCTTTCTTT. This chain uses TRBV10-2 with TRBJ1-1; no clear D gene. The CDR3 has 11 residues. V dropped 7 bases and J dropped 0 bases, with 3 bases sitting between them. The germline gives CDR1 WSHSY, CDR2 SAAADI.

The genes are TRBV6-5 and TRBJ2-2; possibly TRBD1 or TRBD2 for D (5 bases each). CDR3 length: 14 amino acids. Germline V lookup: CDR1 MNHEY, CDR2 SVGAGI. Trimming pared 0 bases from V and 6 bases from J, leaving 8 bases between. CDR3 DNA: TGTGCCAGCAGTTACTCGGGACGAGCCGGGGAGCTGTTTTTT. It is translated as CASSYSGRAGELFF.

This chain links TRBV11-3 with TRBJ2-5; D ambiguous. Germline lookup yields CDR1 SGHNT and CDR2 YENEEA. The V end was cut by 1 base, the J end by 5 bases, with 8 bases between. The CDR3 is made up of 13 amino acids. In DNA form, the CDR3 reads TGTGCCAGCAGCTTAGGGACGTTGGAGACCCAGTACTTC. The encoded protein is CASSLGTLETQYF.

The chain links TRBV18 to TRBJ2-3, with TRBD1 as a possible D gene (5 bases). V was shortened by 3 bases and J by 2 bases, with 12 bases between the two germline ends. Germline CDR1 is KGHSH and CDR2 is LQKENI. There are 15 residues in the CDR3. In DNA, the CDR3 is TGTGCCAGCTCACCTTCAGGGTTTTTCACAGATACGCAGTATTTT. It codes for CASSPSGFFTDTQYF.

The chain uses TRBV9 and TRBJ2-1; TRBD1 aligns across 7 bases. This CDR3 is 15 amino acids long. V lost 4 bases and J lost 4; bases outside the gene matches: 8. The germline V gene encodes CDR1 SGDLS and CDR2 YYNGEE. CDR3 loop: CASSLTPGQYNEQFF. The CDR3 nucleotides read TGTGCCAGCAGCCTGACCCCGGGACAGTACAATGAGCAGTTCTTC.

Concerning this clone: Other DNA sequences within the sample encode an identical CDR3. V is TRBV6-5 and J is TRBJ1-3; TRBD1 might be the D (6 bases). The V end was cut by 5 bases, the J end by 1 base, with 6 bases between. The CDR3 runs 13 residues. From germline, CDR1 is MNHEY and CDR2 SVGAGI. The CDR3 coding sequence is TGTGCCAGCAGTACAGGGTCTGGAAACACCATATATTTT. Its protein is CASSTGSGNTIYF.

The table lists this clone with a count of one. V and J are TRBV5-4 and TRBJ1-1; D not certain. The CDR3 runs 15 residues. CDR1 and CDR2 (germline): SGHNT, YYREEE (reference sequence). The V end was cut by 3 bases, the J end by 0 bases, with 12 bases between. CDR3: CASSSPDGLNTEAFF. The CDR3 region has the DNA TGTGCCAGCAGCTCGCCGGACGGTTTGAACACTGAAGCTTTCTTT.